This TCR beta chain was observed in a study of T cell responses to AZD1222 COVID-19 vaccine (dated by TCRdb to 2020 to 2023). Describing the broader study: TCR sequencing was performed for about 250 trial participants, of whom 200 to 210 were given two doses of AZD1222 and approximately 25 were given two doses of MenACWY control vaccine. Enrollment into the trials was organized by age into subgroups of 18-55, 56-69 and 70-plus years, and those subgroups contained approximately 150, 30 and 60 TCR-sequenced participants, respectively. General study outcomes and caveats: Most participants were white British and females outnumbered males, and the authors suggested that clonal diversity may have been underestimated. In the small 56-69-year group, the increase in depth fell short of significance, most likely because of low power. Reportedly, close to half of the unique spike-specific TCRs recognized epitopes lying outside the regions that are mutated in the B.1.351 and B.1.1.7 variants. After two AZD1222 doses, both the breadth and the depth of spike-specific TCRs were significantly higher than at day 0 and than in MenACWY recipients. Only a handful of AZD1222 recipients were SARS-CoV-2 seropositive at baseline, limiting conclusions about previously exposed vaccinees. Because no samples from the day 14 peak response were available, repertoires could be characterized only after the peak T cell response. The vaccine-associated CD4 TCRs covered the entire spike protein, and the dominant responses fell in regions 160-218 and 743-854.

From cysteine to phenylalanine, the CDR3 is 14 amino acids long. The kept DNA is CDR3 alone, 42 bases in frame from the first base. According to the germline V gene (reference sequence), CDR1 reads LGHDT and CDR2 reads YNNKEL. V and J lose 2 bases and 8 bases, and a span of 10 bases separates them. The CDR3 regions of human TCRbeta chains were analyzed by immunosequencing. In the authors' own workflow: Repertoire TCRs were checked for matches against a reference library of SARS-CoV-2-specific TCRs that had been generated using the MIRA antigen-specificity platform. Breadth was defined as the fraction of unique TCRs that were SARS-CoV-2-associated, and depth was defined as the fraction of total T cells that were SARS-CoV-2-associated. Each spike-specific TCR was assigned to its reactive spike region and to a CD4 or CD8 class using the MIRA data. Log10-transformed breadth and depth values were compared by one-way ANOVA with Sidak's multiple comparisons tests. What TCRdb holds here is the immuneACCESS table cut down to in-frame rearrangements. Part of the clones is not present; checked against another copy, under half of the missing clones reflect an unresolved V gene, and the others are unexplained. V, J and clone size were drawn from that table, and D and trimming were deduced from the DNA. This sample comprises over 60,000 clones, around 90% of them detected only once. The ten largest clones add up to 4% to 5% of the sample.

Concerning this clone itself: The antigen it binds to is not known. Within one base of it there is no much larger clone, and no base qualities were kept.

Sample time point, as interpreted from the label and publication: about 28 days (+/-7) after the second vaccine dose. The treatment or condition label, read with the paper, signifies: meningococcal conjugate vaccine given as trial control. Vaccinee samples were obtained from the UK trials COV001 and COV002, which included a single-blind randomized controlled phase 2/3 trial of AZD1222 (ChAdOx1 nCoV-19) in healthy adults. For TCRbeta chain sequencing, PBMC samples were collected from trial participants at day 0 and at day 28 after the second dose. The specimen was peripheral blood, collected 28 days after the second dose of the MenACWY control vaccine. This clonotype was obtained from an adult who received the MenACWY meningococcal vaccine as a control. Rearrangement joined TRBV3-1 (or the pseudogene TRBV3-2) to TRBJ1-6; TRBD1 is possibly the D segment (5 matching bases). The CDR3 corresponds to CASSQRDWDSPLHF. Here is the DNA: TGTGCCAGCAGCCAACGGGACTGGGATTCACCCCTCCACTTT.